This TCR beta chain was observed in a study of blood T cells in healthy people across ages. The CDR3 has 14 residues. Losses at the gene ends were 10 bases for V and 3 bases for J; bases not matched to a gene: 8. Germline CDR1 MNHNS, CDR2 SASEGT. Study-wide results and limits: Age brought a roughly linear fall in TCR beta diversity measured per million T cells.

This clonotype was detected only a few times. What it recognizes is unknown. The authors ran a second PCR of roughly 6 to 12 cycles using a sample-barcoded 5' primer and a J-beta primer mix. TCRdb re-called the 5' RACE reads through MiXCR, storing one row per CDR3 protein. The sample records over 1,300,000 distinct CDR3 sequences, almost 60% being singletons. The sequenced sample was blood. This clonotype originated in a man between 18 and 29 years old in good health. V is TRBV6-1 and J is TRBJ2-1, with 8 bases lining up with TRBD1. The CDR3 DNA is TGTGCCACCGAACAGGGGGAAGACTACAATGAGCAGTTCTTC. It specifies CATEQGEDYNEQFF.